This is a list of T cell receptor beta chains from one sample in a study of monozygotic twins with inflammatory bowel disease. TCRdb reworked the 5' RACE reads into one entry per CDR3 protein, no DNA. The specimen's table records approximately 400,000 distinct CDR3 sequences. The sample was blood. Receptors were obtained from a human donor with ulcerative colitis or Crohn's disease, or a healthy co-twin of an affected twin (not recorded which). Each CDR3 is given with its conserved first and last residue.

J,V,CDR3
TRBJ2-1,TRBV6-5,CASSSLRGGGFNEQFF
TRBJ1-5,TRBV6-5,CASRQGVFQPQHF
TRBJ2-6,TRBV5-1,CASSLVDRPFKGANVLTF
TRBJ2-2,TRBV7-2,CASRHPGADYTGELFF
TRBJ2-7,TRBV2,CASHLSGGHEQYF
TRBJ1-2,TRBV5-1,CASSLDTTGATFYGYTF
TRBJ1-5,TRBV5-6,CASTQGGGNQPQHF
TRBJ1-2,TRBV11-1,CASSLTRDNYGYTF
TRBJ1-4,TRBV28,CASSPPHGWSEKLFF
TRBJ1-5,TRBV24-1,CATSEAEFGPQHF
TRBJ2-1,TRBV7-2,CASSAKGLADNEQFF
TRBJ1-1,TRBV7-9,CASSHPWDRNTEAFF
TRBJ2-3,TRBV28,CASSKTSGSTDTQYF
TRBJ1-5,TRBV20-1,CSARKSNQPQHF
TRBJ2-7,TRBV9,CASSVESLPSYEQYF
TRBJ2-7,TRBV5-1,CASSFAPDRISGEQYF
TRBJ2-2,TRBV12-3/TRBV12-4,CASSLVTGYTGELFF
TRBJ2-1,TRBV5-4,CASSSGHLEQFF
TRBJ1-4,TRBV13,CASSVRATTNEKLFF
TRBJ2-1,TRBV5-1,CASSLQALGIEQFF
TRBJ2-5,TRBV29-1,CSVEWGVGAGETQYF
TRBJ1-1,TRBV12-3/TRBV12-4,CASSKDGSGDTEAFF
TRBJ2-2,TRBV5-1,CASSLVTADTGELFF
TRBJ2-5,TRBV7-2,CASRGQETQYF
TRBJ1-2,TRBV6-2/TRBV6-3,CASSYGGPGYTF
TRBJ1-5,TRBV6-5,CASNYFRASEGGQPQHF
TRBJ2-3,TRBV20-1,CSAFRPPGLAGGQIDTQYF
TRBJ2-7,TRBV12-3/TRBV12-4,CASSNPATQGTYEQYF
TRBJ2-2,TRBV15,CATSRDWREANTGELFF
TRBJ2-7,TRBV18,CASSPAPGTGSYEQYF
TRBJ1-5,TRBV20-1,CSATPTGDNQPQHF
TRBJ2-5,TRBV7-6,CASSIPGQGALETQYF
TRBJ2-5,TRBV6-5,CASSYSRQGWETQYF
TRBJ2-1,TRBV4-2,CASSQVAAGVNEQFF
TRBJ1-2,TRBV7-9,CASSSGLIYTF
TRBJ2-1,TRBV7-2,CASSLATGDLRGNEQFF
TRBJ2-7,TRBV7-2,CASSLEAYEQYF
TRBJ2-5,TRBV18,CASSQGGGAEETQYF
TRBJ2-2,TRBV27,CASSLLGLNTGELFF
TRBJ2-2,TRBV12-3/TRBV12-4,CASSLRRQNTGELFF
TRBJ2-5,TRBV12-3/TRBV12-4,CASRNQQYQETQYF
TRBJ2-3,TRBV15,CATSRDRGVDTQYF
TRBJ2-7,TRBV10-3,CAISESSPLAGVDEQYF
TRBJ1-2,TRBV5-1,CTSSPEPISGYGYTF
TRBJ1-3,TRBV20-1,CSALLGDTIYF
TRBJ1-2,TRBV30,CAWSGKVRRGYTF
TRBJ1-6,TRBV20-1,CSASPPGGFFRSPLHF
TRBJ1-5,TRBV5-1,CASSTGTGGNQPQHF
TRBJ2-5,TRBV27,CASRVFSGRETQYF
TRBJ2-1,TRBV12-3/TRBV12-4,CASSPRSSGVGEQFF
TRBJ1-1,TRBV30,CAWSPVNTEAFF
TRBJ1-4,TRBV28,CASSGTANEKLFF